The 10 T cell receptor beta chains in this list originate from one sample, sequenced in a study of cytomegalovirus exposure and HLA in healthy donors. In the PCR, 60 Vbeta and 13 Jbeta primers were used. Sequencing was performed with immunoSEQ multiplex PCR; in TCRdb, only in-frame clones are kept and a portion is missing. Of about 72,000 clones listed, approximately 82% are singletons. Sample: PBMCs. Receptor source: a man aged 18 to 35 in good health and CMV-seronegative.

This clone was seen a single time. The rearrangement joins TRBV10-3 to TRBJ1-5; TRBD1 agrees at 7 bases. The CDR3 has 13 residues. V trimming: 10 bases; J trimming: 7 bases; junction bases outside the gene matches: 10. CDR1 is ENHRY, CDR2 SYGVKD, per germline. The CDR3 here is CATRGDSEQPQHF. DNA for the CDR3: TGTGCCACGCGGGGGGACAGTGAACAGCCCCAGCATTTT.

The genes are TRBV27 and TRBJ1-1; D gene ambiguous. Germline V gene lookup returns CDR1 MNHEY and CDR2 SMNVEV (reference sequence). V was clipped by 1 base and J by 1 base, with 7 bases between them. The CDR3 covers 14 residues. CDR3 sequence (DNA): TGTGCCAGCAGTTTATGGGCTGGGAACACTGAAGCTTTCTTT. Encoded protein: CASSLWAGNTEAFF.

This clone was recorded a few times. As DNA, the CDR3 is TGTGCCAGCAGGTATTCGAGGAGCACCACTGAAGCTTTCTTT. It is translated as CASRYSRSTTEAFF. The chain has TRBV6-1 and TRBJ1-1; no clear D. The CDR3 is 14 amino acids. Germline values: CDR1 MNHNS, CDR2 SASEGT. V lost 6 bases, J lost 4 bases, and 15 bases lay in between.

V usage is TRBV21-1 and J usage is TRBJ1-6; TRBD1, the table's D call, was not compared with the DNA. TRBV21-1 is a known pseudogene. This CDR3 has 16 residues. CDR3 region: CASSKVGQTSHSPLHF. The CDR3 nucleotides read TGTGCCAGCAGCAAAGTGGGACAAACTTCGCATTCACCCCTCCACTTT.

This clone was seen once. The V gene is TRBV7-9, the J gene TRBJ2-7; perhaps TRBD1 as D (6 bases). The CDR3 has 13 amino acids. Between the trimmed V and J ends, which lost 8 bases and 1 base, there was a span of 12 bases. Germline CDR1 is SEHNR and CDR2 is FQNEAQ (reference sequence). CDR3 coding DNA: TGTGCCAGCGCCGTGGGGGCGTCCTACGAGCAGTACTTC. Its translation: CASAVGASYEQYF.

The CDR3 sequence: CASSYTGGTEAFF. The CDR3 nucleotides read TGTGCCAGCAGCTATACAGGGGGCACTGAAGCTTTCTTT. The chain recombines TRBV7-3 with TRBJ1-1; TRBD1 aligns across 8 bases. Germline V lookup: CDR1 SGHTA, CDR2 FQGTGA. The CDR3 length is 13 residues. The junction had 2 bases not matched to a gene; V was cut back by 4 bases and J by 4 bases.

The CDR3 coding sequence is TGTGCCAGCAGCTTAGCGGGGGGGGCCACCGGGGGGACGCAGTATTTT. It is translated as CASSLAGGATGGTQYF. V gene TRBV7-2 combines with J gene TRBJ2-3; D is perhaps TRBD2 (7 bases). This CDR3 comprises 16 residues. Trimming left V 0 bases short and J 9 bases short, with 19 bases between. Germline CDR1 and CDR2: SGHTA and FQGNSA.

The chain couples TRBV10-3 to TRBJ2-7; TRBD1 might be the D (6 bases). Germline-derived CDR1 and CDR2 are ENHRY and SYGVKD. This CDR3 contains 14 residues. Trimming pared 6 bases from V and 2 bases from J, leaving 14 bases between. CDR3 bases: TGTGCCATCAGATCGACAGGATCTCCCTACGAGCAGTACTTC. It yields the protein CAIRSTGSPYEQYF.

This clone was counted a few times. This sequence joins TRBV30 and TRBJ2-3; D unresolved. Trimming shortened V by 0 bases and J by 0 bases, and 7 bases separated the two germline ends. Per germline, CDR1 GTSNPN and CDR2 SVGIG (reference sequence). There are 14 residues in the CDR3. The CDR3 loop reads CAWSVARSTDTQYF. The CDR3 DNA reads as TGTGCCTGGAGTGTAGCCCGGAGCACAGATACGCAGTATTTT.

The chain employs TRBV7-3 and TRBJ2-5; 9 bases line up with TRBD1. The J call is uncertain, as TRBJ2-7 better fits the DNA end. The CDR3 is 16 residues long. Germline loops: CDR1 SGHTA, CDR2 FQGTGA. Here the CDR3 reads CASSPIAGTGTYEQYF. The CDR3 DNA follows: TGTGCCAGCAGCCCGATAGCCGGGACAGGGACCTACGAGCAGTACTTC.